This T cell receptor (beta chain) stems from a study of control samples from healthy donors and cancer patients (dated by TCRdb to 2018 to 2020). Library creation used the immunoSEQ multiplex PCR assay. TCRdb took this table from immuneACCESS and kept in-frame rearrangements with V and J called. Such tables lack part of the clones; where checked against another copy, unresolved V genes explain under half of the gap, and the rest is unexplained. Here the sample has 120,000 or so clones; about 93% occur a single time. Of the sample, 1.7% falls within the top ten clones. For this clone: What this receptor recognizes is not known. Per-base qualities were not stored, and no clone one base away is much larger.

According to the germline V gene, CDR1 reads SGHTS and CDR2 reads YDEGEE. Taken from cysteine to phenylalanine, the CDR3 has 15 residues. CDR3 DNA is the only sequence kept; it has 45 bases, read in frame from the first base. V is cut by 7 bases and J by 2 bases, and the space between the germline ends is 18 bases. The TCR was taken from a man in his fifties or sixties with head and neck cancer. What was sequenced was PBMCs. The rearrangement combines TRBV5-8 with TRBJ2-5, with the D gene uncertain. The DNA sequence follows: TGTGCCAGCCCTTCCAAGGGTCCGGGTCAAGAGACCCAGTACTTC. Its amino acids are CASPSKGPGQETQYF.